Here is one T cell receptor (beta chain) with its context. What it recognizes is unknown. The data were taken from a study of tumor-infiltrating lymphocytes in localized non-small cell lung cancer. Across the study: From each patient, both tumor and uninvolved lung, non-adjacent to tumor, were sampled. General observations from the study: IM1 and IM2 tumors showed no difference in T-cell fraction.

Sequencing used immunoSEQ multiplex PCR; TCRdb keeps in-frame clones, though not all of them. Of more than 9,500 clones detected, approximately 80% appear once; the ten largest clones hold 10% to 15%. This CDR3 has 15 amino acids. Trimming removed 2 bases from V and 4 bases from J, with 12 bases in between. Per germline, CDR1 MGHDK and CDR2 SYGVNS. Sequencing was carried out using lung tumor tissue. This clonotype originated in a human donor with non-small cell lung cancer. The chain combines TRBV25-1 with TRBJ1-3, with a tentative D call TRBD1 (5 bases). The CDR3 is CASSEIGGEGNTIYF. The CDR3 region has the DNA TGTGCCAGCAGTGAAATCGGAGGGGAGGGAAACACCATATATTTT. Based on the CDR3 plus reference TRBV25-1 and TRBJ1-3, the full variable domain is EADIYQTPRYLVIGTGKKITLECSQTMGHDKMYWYQQDPGMELHLIHYSYGVNSTEKGDLSSESTVSRIRTEHFPLTLESARPSHTSQYLCASSEIGGEGNTIYFGEGSWLTVV.